The 18 T cell receptor beta chains below come from one sample, sequenced in a study of T cells after posttransplantation cyclophosphamide. A marrow graft followed busulfan-fludarabine conditioning, with cyclophosphamide on days +3 and +4. Method: immunoSEQ multiplex PCR; TCRdb's copy keeps in-frame clones and lacks some. The sample shows 6,500 to 7,000 clones, no singletons; the ten largest hold approximately 5.2%. The sequencing used PBMCs, collected after an allogeneic stem cell transplant with post-transplant cyclophosphamide. The receptors shown here come from a male patient aged 25-45 years who received an allogeneic stem cell transplant from an unrelated donor, was CMV-positive, and had acute and chronic GVHD. The graft donor may have given rise to some T cells.

This clone rates as medium-sized. The rearrangement joins TRBV10-3 to TRBJ1-1; D perhaps matches TRBD1 (5 bases). Germline V lookup: CDR1 ENHRY, CDR2 SYGVKD. The CDR3 contains 14 residues. V gave up 3 bases and J gave up 8 bases, with 16 bases separating them. In DNA form, the CDR3 reads TGTGCCATCAGTGACCCCGACGAGACAGTCGAAGCTTTCTTT. Translating gives CAISDPDETVEAFF.

This clone has a count of ten or more. The junction differs from germline at one of its ends, possibly a read error. The J gene is TRBJ1-3, the V gene TRBV2; 9 nucleotides line up with TRBD1. Germline-derived CDR1 and CDR2 are SNHLY and FYNNEI. The CDR3 is 18 residues long. CDR3 region: CVSSSGRGQGPSGNTIYF. DNA for the CDR3: TGTGTCAGCAGTTCGGGGAGAGGACAGGGGCCCTCTGGAAACACCATATATTTT.

This clone was detected only a few times. V is TRBV18 and J is TRBJ2-1; D call uncertain. V gave up 2 bases and J gave up 1 base, with 12 bases separating them. Germline values: CDR1 KGHSH, CDR2 LQKENI. The CDR3 has 16 amino acids. The CDR3 nucleotides read TGTGCCAGCTCACCAAGCGCTCGTGCTTCCTACAATGAGCAGTTCTTC. This gives the protein CASSPSARASYNEQFF.

This clone has at least ten counts. The chain uses TRBV9 and TRBJ2-1; 15 bases are shared with TRBD2. CDR3 length: 19 amino acids. In germline, CDR1 is SGDLS, CDR2 YYNGEE. With V trimmed by 0 bases and J by 4 bases, 8 bases remained unmatched. The DNA for the CDR3 is TGTGCCAGCAGCGTAGGGGGACTAGCGGGGGGATTTGAATACAATGAGCAGTTCTTC. Protein sequence: CASSVGGLAGGFEYNEQFF.

This clone was counted at least ten times. This chain uses TRBV30 with TRBJ1-2, with unresolved D. CDR3 size: 16 residues. V was shortened by 6 bases and J by 8 bases, with 28 bases between the two germline ends. Germline V CDR1 and CDR2: GTSNPN, SVGIG (reference sequence). In nucleotides, the CDR3 is TGTGCCTGCCCAAGGGAGAGCAGTCCCCCTCTAGAGGGCTACACCTTC. Its translation: CACPRESSPPLEGYTF. Full variable domain (remainder filled in from reference TRBV30 and TRBJ1-2): SQTIHQWPATLVQPVGSPLSLECTVEGTSNPNLYWYRQAAGRGLQLLFYSVGIGQISSEVPQNLSASRPQDRQFILSSKKLLLSDSGFYLCACPRESSPPLEGYTFGSGTRLTVV.

This clone is classed as medium-sized. The CDR3 reads CATGDSGNTIYF. In DNA form, the CDR3 reads TGTGCCACCGGGGACTCTGGAAACACCATATATTTT. The chain employs TRBV10-3 and TRBJ1-3, with no clear D. Deletions cut 10 bases from V and 0 bases from J, with 7 bases between. Per the germline V gene, CDR1 is ENHRY and CDR2 is SYGVKD. This CDR3 has 12 residues.

This clone was counted at least ten times. The chain joins TRBV2 to TRBJ2-7, with D hard to call. The CDR3 extends over 14 amino acids. V was cut by 4 bases and J by 1 base, with 11 bases left in between. Germline assignment: CDR1 SNHLY and CDR2 FYNNEI. This CDR3 is CASSGPGLSYEQYF. The CDR3 DNA reads TGTGCCAGCAGTGGGCCAGGATTATCCTACGAGCAGTACTTC.

This clone is medium-sized by share. This chain uses TRBV2 with TRBJ2-1; 7 nucleotides align to TRBD2. The CDR3 is made up of 15 amino acids. Germline CDR1 reads SNHLY; CDR2 reads FYNNEI. V lost 10 bases and J lost 0; bases outside the gene matches: 9. The DNA of the CDR3 is TGTGCCACATGGATTATAGCGGGCTCCTACAATGAGCAGTTCTTC. Its translation is CATWIIAGSYNEQFF.

In this sample, this clone turned up many times. The chain couples TRBV4-2 to TRBJ2-3; tentatively, D is TRBD2 (5 bases). The CDR3 totals 13 residues. Trimming stripped 4 bases from V and 4 bases from J, with 9 bases between. CDR1 LGHNA and CDR2 YNFKEQ come from the germline V gene. This chain's CDR3 is CASSPDSPDTQYF. The CDR3 nucleotides read TGTGCCAGCAGCCCGGACTCCCCAGATACGCAGTATTTT.

Comment on this clone: This likely stems from a read error, as it lies one base from a far larger clone. The same CDR3 arises from other DNA sequences in this sample as well. The chain has TRBV25-1 and TRBJ2-1; maybe TRBD1 (6 bases). Trimming left V 6 bases short and J 8 bases short, with 14 bases between. The CDR3 extends over 13 amino acids. Looked up from germline, CDR1 is MGHDK and CDR2 is SYGVNS. As DNA, the CDR3 is TGTGCCAGCAGCGGGCAGGGGACGGATGAGCAGTTCTTC. Protein product: CASSGQGTDEQFF.

This clone was observed at least ten times. V usage is TRBV19 and J usage is TRBJ1-4; no reliable D call. The CDR3 extends over 17 amino acids. V lost 7 bases to trimming and J lost 0 bases, with 18 bases between them. Germline V gene lookup returns CDR1 LNHDA and CDR2 SQIVND (reference sequence). In nucleotides, the CDR3 is TGTGCCAGTATTCGGCAGGCAAGCCGTGCAACTAATGAAAAACTGTTTTTT. This translates into CASIRQASRATNEKLFF.

The gene calls are TRBV30 and TRBJ2-5, with D unclear. Germline values: CDR1 GTSNPN, CDR2 SVGIG (reference sequence). V was pared by 1 base and J by 1 base, with 10 bases between. The CDR3 covers 14 residues. As DNA, the CDR3 is TGTGCCTGGAGTGGGGTCGGGTCCCAAGAGACCCAGTACTTC. Translating it yields CAWSGVGSQETQYF. Supplemented by reference TRBV30 and TRBJ2-5, the full variable domain reads SQTIHQWPATLVQPVGSPLSLECTVEGTSNPNLYWYRQAAGRGLQLLFYSVGIGQISSEVPQNLSASRPQDRQFILSSKKLLLSDSGFYLCAWSGVGSQETQYFGPGTRLLVL.

Ten or more counts support this clone. The rearrangement joins TRBV2 to TRBJ1-2; D is perhaps TRBD1 (6 bases). This CDR3 spans 14 amino acids. Germline loops: CDR1 SNHLY, CDR2 FYNNEI. The ends were cut back, 0 bases at V and 11 bases at J, with 16 bases in the middle. CDR3: CASSEALRGGGYTF. The DNA of the CDR3 is TGTGCCAGCAGTGAAGCGCTTCGGGGAGGGGGGTACACCTTC. Drawing the rest from reference TRBV2 and TRBJ1-2, the complete variable domain is EPEVTQTPSHQVTQMGQEVILRCVPISNHLYFYWYRQILGQKVEFLVSFYNNEISEKSEIFDDQFSVERPDGSNFTLKIRSTKLEDSAMYFCASSEALRGGGYTFGSGTRLTVV.

This clone has ten or more counts. V gene TRBV19 combines with J gene TRBJ1-6; D unclear. The CDR3 covers 13 residues. V lost 5 bases to trimming and J lost 14 bases, with 16 bases between them. Germline CDR1 and CDR2: LNHDA and SQIVND (reference sequence). In nucleotides, the CDR3 is TGTGCCAGTAGTCCGCGGGAGGTTTCGACCCTCCACTTT. The encoded protein is CASSPREVSTLHF.

By frequency in the sample, this clone is medium-sized (0.01 to 0.1%). V is TRBV5-1 and J is TRBJ1-2; TRBD1 might be the D (6 bases). CDR3 length equals 14 residues. The germline CDR1 and CDR2 sequences are SGHRS and YFSETQ. Trimming stripped 0 bases from V and 4 bases from J, with 10 bases between. This chain's CDR3 is CASSLDGGAYGYTF. In nucleotides, the CDR3 is TGCGCCAGCAGCTTGGATGGGGGGGCCTATGGCTACACCTTC.

This clone was picked up a small number of times. The rearrangement uses TRBV11-3 and TRBJ2-3; 8 bases are a match to TRBD1. The CDR3 totals 14 residues. Trimming cost V 5 bases and J 2 bases; bases outside gene matches: 3. In germline, CDR1 is SGHNT, CDR2 YENEEA. The CDR3 protein is CASSPGQATDTQYF. As DNA, the CDR3 is TGTGCCAGCAGCCCGGGACAGGCCACAGATACGCAGTATTTT.

This clone was counted ten times or more. The V call is TRBV2, the J call TRBJ2-7; the D gene is possibly TRBD1 (5 bases). CDR3 size: 12 residues. V gave up 5 bases and J gave up 3 bases, with 8 bases separating them. Germline V CDR1 and CDR2: SNHLY, FYNNEI. The CDR3 bases are TGTGCCAGCAGTCCCAGGGTCTACGAGCAGTACTTC. It yields the protein CASSPRVYEQYF.

This clone was recorded at least ten times. This rearrangement joins TRBV11-2 to TRBJ2-3; 7 bases line up with TRBD1. Per germline, CDR1 SGHAT and CDR2 FQNNGV. The V and J ends lost 1 base and 5 bases, in that order; junction bases with no gene match: 6. The CDR3 contains 15 residues. The CDR3: CASSLVTGVEDTQYF. The CDR3 region has the DNA TGTGCCAGCAGCTTAGTTACAGGGGTCGAAGATACGCAGTATTTT.